Listed below are T cell receptor beta chains from one sample, sequenced in a study of control samples from healthy donors and cancer patients. Sequencing was performed with immunoSEQ multiplex PCR; in TCRdb, only in-frame clones are kept and a portion is missing. This table has around 28,000 clones, around 87% appearing once. The sequenced material came from PBMCs. Receptors originate from a woman in her thirties or forties with lung cancer. CDR3s include the opening cysteine and the closing phenylalanine or tryptophan. A D gene is named only where the DNA matches it firmly. A clone size is listed for some rows: how often the clone was seen (once, few, many), or a class if it is expanded.

v_gene	abundance	d_gene	j_gene	CDR3aa	CDR3nt
TRBV9	NA	NA	TRBJ1-1	CASSGGGGRTEAFF	TGTGCCAGCAGCGGCGGCGGCGGTAGGACTGAAGCTTTCTTT
TRBV5-1	NA	NA	TRBJ1-1	CASSVSGVKAEAFF	TGCGCCAGCAGCGTTAGTGGGGTGAAGGCTGAAGCTTTCTTT
TRBV5-4	NA	TRBD1	TRBJ2-2	CASSTRDRGDTGELFF	TGTGCCAGCAGCACCCGGGACAGGGGAGACACCGGGGAGCTGTTTTTT
TRBV5-1	NA	NA	TRBJ2-7	CASSVTGTTSEQYF	TGCGCCAGCAGCGTAACCGGGACCACCTCCGAGCAGTACTTC
TRBV6-1	once	NA	TRBJ1-1	CASSSDSTNTEAFF	TGTGCCAGCAGTTCGGACAGCACGAACACTGAAGCTTTCTTT
TRBV5-1	NA	NA	TRBJ1-3	CASSDTGFSGNTIYF	TGCGCCAGCAGCGATACAGGATTCTCTGGAAACACCATATATTTT
TRBV7-3	NA	NA	TRBJ2-3	CASSLMSTDTQYF	TGTGCCAGCAGCTTAATGAGCACAGATACGCAGTATTTT
TRBV4-1	NA	NA	TRBJ1-2	CASSQGAAAYGYTF	TGCGCCAGCAGCCAAGGCGCCGCGGCCTATGGCTACACCTTC
TRBV7-2	NA	NA	TRBJ1-2	CASSLDSHYTF	TGTGCCAGCAGCTTAGACAGTCACTACACCTTC
TRBV14	once	NA	TRBJ2-5	CASSQDGAAGETQYF	TGTGCCAGCAGCCAAGATGGGGCGGCAGGGGAGACCCAGTACTTC
TRBV5-6	NA	TRBD1	TRBJ2-3	CASSLGTGGQDTDTQYF	TGTGCCAGCAGTCTCGGGACAGGGGGCCAAGACACAGATACGCAGTATTTT
TRBV6-6	NA	NA	TRBJ2-1	CASSPTTPFLGRESSYNEQFF	TGTGCCAGCAGCCCGACAACCCCATTCTTGGGACGGGAAAGCTCCTACAATGAGCAGTTCTTC
TRBV27	NA	NA	TRBJ2-6	CASSPIQGSGANVLTF	TGTGCCAGCAGCCCGATACAGGGCTCTGGGGCCAACGTCCTGACTTTC
TRBV6-1	NA	NA	TRBJ1-2	CASSELVSLPSNYGYTF	TGTGCCAGCAGTGAATTAGTCAGCCTACCCTCTAACTATGGCTACACCTTC
TRBV18	NA	NA	TRBJ1-1	CASSPSGRGFTEAFF	TGTGCCAGCTCACCGTCGGGTAGGGGGTTCACTGAAGCTTTCTTT
TRBV5-4	NA	NA	TRBJ1-2	CASSLGGLGLYGYTF	TGTGCCAGCAGCTTGGGAGGTCTGGGTTTATATGGCTACACCTTC
TRBV6-4	NA	NA	TRBJ1-1	CASSDGENTEAFF	TGTGCCAGCAGTGACGGGGAAAACACTGAAGCTTTCTTT
TRBV9	NA	TRBD2	TRBJ2-3	CASSSRGGPGVDTQYF	TGTGCCAGCAGCTCCCGGGGGGGCCCCGGTGTAGATACGCAGTATTTT
TRBV6-5	NA	NA	TRBJ2-1	CASSRDISNEQFF	TGTGCCAGCAGTCGGGACATTTCCAATGAGCAGTTCTTC
TRBV3-1/TRBV3-2	NA	NA	TRBJ2-2	CASSQGPGRTGELFF	TGTGCCAGCAGCCAGGGCCCGGGGCGCACCGGGGAGCTGTTTTTT
TRBV6-5	NA	NA	TRBJ1-5	CATQYSAQPQHF	TGTGCCACCCAGTACAGCGCTCAGCCCCAGCATTTT
TRBV7-2	NA	NA	TRBJ2-7	CASSPRLTGHKDF	TGTGCCAGCAGCCCACGGCTTACAGGGCACAAGGACTTC
TRBV24-1	NA	TRBD1	TRBJ2-1	CATRGGTGDNEQFF	TGTGCCACCAGGGGGGGGACAGGGGACAATGAGCAGTTCTTC
TRBV7-3	NA	TRBD1	TRBJ1-1	CASSLQGRGNTEAFF	TGTGCCAGCAGCCTACAGGGGAGGGGGAACACTGAAGCTTTCTTT
TRBV5-5	NA	NA	TRBJ2-1	CASGRQVPYNEQFF	TGTGCCAGCGGAAGACAGGTTCCCTACAATGAGCAGTTCTTC